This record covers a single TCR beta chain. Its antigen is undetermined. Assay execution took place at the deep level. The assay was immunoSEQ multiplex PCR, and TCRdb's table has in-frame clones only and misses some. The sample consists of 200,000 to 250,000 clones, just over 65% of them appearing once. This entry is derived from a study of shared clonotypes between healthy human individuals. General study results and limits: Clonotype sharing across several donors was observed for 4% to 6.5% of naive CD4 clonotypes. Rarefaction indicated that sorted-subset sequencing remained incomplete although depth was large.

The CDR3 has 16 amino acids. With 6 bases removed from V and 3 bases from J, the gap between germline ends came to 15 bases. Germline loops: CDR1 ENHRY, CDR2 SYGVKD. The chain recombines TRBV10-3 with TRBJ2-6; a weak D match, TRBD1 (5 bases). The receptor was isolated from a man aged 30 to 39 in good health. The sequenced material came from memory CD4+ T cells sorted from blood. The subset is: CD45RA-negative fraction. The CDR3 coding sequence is TGTGCCATCAGGCCGTCCCAGGGCAATGGGGCCAACGTCCTGACTTTC. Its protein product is CAIRPSQGNGANVLTF.